These 14 T cell receptor beta chains share one sample of origin, sequenced in a study of blood T cell repertoires in COVID-19 (TCRdb year 2020). Library preparation employed the immunoSEQ multiplex PCR assay. In TCRdb, the immuneACCESS table is reduced to in-frame sequences with V and J assigned. These tables do not hold every clone; where another copy was compared, an unresolved V gene accounts for under half, and the others remain unexplained. The table for this sample lists approximately 430,000 clones; roughly 85% of them were counted only once. In total, the top ten clones hold about 1.5% of the sample. The sample was peripheral blood. The receptors stem from a woman aged 25 to 39 with active or convalescent COVID-19.

This chain joins TRBV5-1 and TRBJ1-1; a weak D match, TRBD1 (6 bases). V dropped 1 base and J dropped 6 bases, with 16 bases sitting between them. The CDR3 consists of 15 residues. Per the germline V gene, CDR1 is SGHRS and CDR2 is YFSETQ. For the CDR3, the DNA is TGCGCCAGCAGCTTGTTTCAGGGGATTACGGCTGAAGCTTTCTTT. Translation gives CASSLFQGITAEAFF.

V is TRBV19 and J is TRBJ1-5; 7 positions agree with TRBD1. Germline CDR1 LNHDA, CDR2 SQIVND (reference sequence). CDR3 length equals 15 residues. V lost 5 bases to trimming and J lost 4 bases; unmatched junction nucleotides: 8. This CDR3 is CASSGPDRRNQPQHF. CDR3 in DNA: TGTGCCAGTAGTGGCCCGGACAGGAGGAATCAGCCCCAGCATTTT.

The V gene is TRBV20-1, the J gene TRBJ2-7, with unresolved D. The CDR3 consists of 11 residues. In germline, CDR1 is DFQATT, CDR2 SNEGSKA (reference sequence). V was clipped by 5 bases and J by 3 bases, with 8 bases between them. The CDR3 DNA reads TGCAGTGCTCCCTTCTTCTACGAGCAGTACTTC. Its protein is CSAPFFYEQYF.

The chain uses TRBV10-3 and TRBJ2-1; 10 positions match TRBD2. Trimming cost V 5 bases and J 1 base; bases outside gene matches: 5. CDR1 and CDR2 (germline): ENHRY, SYGVKD. The CDR3 is 16 amino acids. The CDR3 loop is CAISTIAGGSYNEQFF. The CDR3 region has the DNA TGTGCCATCAGTACCATAGCGGGAGGTTCCTACAATGAGCAGTTCTTC.

The chain combines TRBV29-1 with TRBJ2-3, with a weak D call TRBD2 (6 bases). Per the germline V gene, CDR1 is SQVTM and CDR2 is ANQGSEA. The CDR3 spans 14 residues. V shed 2 bases and J shed 5 bases, with 14 bases lying between them. The CDR3 sequence is CSVETSRRGDTQYF. Here the CDR3 DNA reads TGCAGCGTTGAAACTAGCCGGAGAGGAGATACGCAGTATTTT.

This chain connects TRBV19 to TRBJ1-2; D remains unclear. The CDR3 runs 14 residues. The germline V and J ends were trimmed by 1 base and 1 base, with 7 bases remaining between them. Germline-derived CDR1 and CDR2 are LNHDA and SQIVND (reference sequence). The CDR3 DNA follows: TGTGCCAGTAGTATAGCGCCAGATAACTATGGCTACACCTTC. Its translation: CASSIAPDNYGYTF. The full variable domain, rest sourced from reference TRBV19 and TRBJ1-2, is DGGITQSPKYLFRKEGQNVTLSCEQNLNHDAMYWYRQDPGQGLRLIYYSQIVNDFQKGDIAEGYSVSREKKESFPLTVTSAQKNPTAFYLCASSIAPDNYGYTFGSGTRLTVV.

The V gene is TRBV15, the J gene TRBJ2-1, with 10 bases that match TRBD1. V trimming: 3 bases; J trimming: 6 bases; junction bases outside the gene matches: 5. The CDR3 length is 15 residues. Germline CDR1 is LNHNV and CDR2 is YYDKDF (reference sequence). The CDR3 bases are TGTGCCACCAGCAGGGCCGGGACAGGGGTCAATGAGCAGTTCTTC. It codes for CATSRAGTGVNEQFF.

The gene calls are TRBV6-1 and TRBJ1-4; tentatively, D is TRBD1 (5 bases). Trimming took 4 bases from V and 2 from J, leaving 17 bases between them. This CDR3 spans 17 amino acids. Germline assignment: CDR1 MNHNS and CDR2 SASEGT. The CDR3, as DNA: TGTGCCAGCAGTGGTCGACAGTTGCAGACCACTAATGAAAAACTGTTTTTT. Protein sequence: CASSGRQLQTTNEKLFF.

This chain joins TRBV2 and TRBJ1-1; a weak D match, TRBD1 (5 bases). There are 16 residues in the CDR3. Germline V gene data show CDR1 as SNHLY and CDR2 as FYNNEI. Trimming stripped 3 bases from V and 0 bases from J, with 14 bases between. CDR3 DNA sequence: TGTGCCAGCAGTGACTGGGGCCTTGGGGTGAACACTGAAGCTTTCTTT. Translating it yields CASSDWGLGVNTEAFF.

The genes are TRBV9 and TRBJ2-7, with a tentative D call TRBD1 (6 bases). V was cut by 0 bases and J by 3 bases, with 16 bases left in between. Germline CDR1 reads SGDLS; CDR2 reads YYNGEE. The CDR3 sequence is 16 residues long. Here the CDR3 DNA reads TGTGCCAGCAGCGTAGTGGCTGGGGGCGGAATCTACGAGCAGTACTTC. Its translation is CASSVVAGGGIYEQYF. The full variable domain, completed using reference TRBV9 and TRBJ2-7, is DSGVTQTPKHLITATGQRVTLRCSPRSGDLSVYWYQQSLDQGLQFLIQYYNGEERAKGNILERFSAQQFPDLHSELNLSSLELGDSALYFCASSVVAGGGIYEQYFGPGTRLTVT.

This chain links TRBV7-8 with TRBJ1-1; a possible D gene is TRBD1 (5 bases). CDR3 length equals 13 residues. Between the trimmed V and J ends, which lost 1 base and 10 bases, there was a span of 13 bases. Germline assignment: CDR1 SGHVS and CDR2 FQNEAQ. The CDR3 nucleotides read TGTGCCAGCAGCTTAGTAGGGGCAAGGAGAGCTTTCTTT. It codes for CASSLVGARRAFF.

The chain couples TRBV10-3 to TRBJ1-2; D not certain. Germline CDR1 ENHRY, CDR2 SYGVKD. With 2 bases removed from V and 6 bases from J, the gap between germline ends came to 13 bases. CDR3 length equals 14 residues. The CDR3 DNA reads TGTGCCATCAGTGAGCCTGAAAGCGCCCATGGCTACACCTTC. This gives the protein CAISEPESAHGYTF.

The J gene is TRBJ1-1, the V gene TRBV3-1 (or the pseudogene TRBV3-2); TRBD1 matches at 9 bases. Germline trimming cut 5 bases from V and 7 bases from J; bases unmatched to any gene: 14. Per germline, CDR1 LGHDT and CDR2 YNNKEL (reference sequence). The CDR3 runs to 16 residues. The CDR3 region is CASSARDRVGSGEAFF. The CDR3, as DNA: TGTGCCAGCAGCGCCCGGGACAGGGTGGGGAGTGGTGAAGCTTTCTTT.

The V call is TRBV7-8, the J call TRBJ1-1, with D perhaps TRBD1 (5 bases). V lost 5 bases, J lost 1 base, and 17 bases lay in between. This CDR3 is 16 amino acids long. Germline assignment: CDR1 SGHVS and CDR2 FQNEAQ. The CDR3 reads CASSPQVPGPNTEAFF. The CDR3 DNA is TGTGCCAGCAGCCCACAGGTGCCAGGACCGAACACTGAAGCTTTCTTT.